This T cell receptor beta chain comes out of a study of OX40 agonist ivuxolimab in advanced cancers. At the level of the whole study: The costimulatory receptor OX40 (CD134) was targeted by ivuxolimab, a fully human IgG2 agonistic monoclonal antibody. Intravenous ivuxolimab was administered to patients every 2 weeks at six dose levels: 0.01, 0.1, 0.3, 1.5, 3 and 10 mg/kg. Among the 50 to 55 dose-escalation patients, roughly 20 had hepatocellular carcinoma, 15 melanoma, 9 renal cell carcinoma and 9 head and neck cancer. In the dose-escalation cohort, 75% to 90% of patients were male, and the mean age was roughly 60 years with a range of about 20 to 90. Patients were allowed to have had prior anti-PD-1, anti-PD-L1 or anti-CTLA-4 therapy, and around 40% of the dose-escalation patients had previously received checkpoint inhibitors. Three dose-escalation patients achieved partial responses, one with hepatocellular carcinoma and two with cutaneous melanoma. Peripheral TCRbeta sequencing aimed to test whether ivuxolimab altered TCR sequence diversity and caused clonal T-cell expansion. The monotherapy dose-escalation portion (N ≈ 55 patients) of the phase I ivuxolimab trial is reported in the paper.

Only a few counts were recorded for this clone. What this receptor recognizes is not known. Base quality data are lacking; no much larger clone is found one base away. General conclusions and limits of the study: After ivuxolimab, CD8+ T cells had more expanded clones than CD4+ T cells on average. In partial responders in the 0.1-3.0 mg/kg groups, normalized peripheral clonal expansion was found to be among the lowest, especially among CD8+ T cells. Low levels of normalized T-cell clonal expansion were also seen in some patients who did not respond. Which antigens the clonally expanded peripheral T cells were specific for was not determined. At doses from 0.1 to 3.0 mg/kg, clonal expansion was seen in both CD4+ and CD8+ blood T cells between baseline and week 6.

The trial excluded patients who had a history of autoimmune disease or who were on systemic immunosuppression. Peripheral blood for TCR sequencing was collected from all dose cohorts at baseline, on cycle 4 day 1, and on cycle 7 day 1. The samples were drawn from a first-in-human, open-label, multicenter phase I dose-escalation trial of ivuxolimab. Adults with locally advanced or metastatic head and neck squamous cell, hepatocellular, melanoma or renal cell carcinoma were enrolled in the trial. Before TCR sequencing, CD4+ T cells and CD8+ T cells were sorted from peripheral blood as separate populations. Genomic DNA was isolated from the sorted cells so that the TCRbeta CDR3 region could be sequenced. The immunoSEQ Assay was used to sequence the TCRbeta CDR3 regions. TCRdb limited this immuneACCESS table to in-frame rearrangements with V and J called. A share of clones is missing; checked studies link under half to unresolved V genes, and the rest is unexplained. Counted in this sample were approximately 84,000 clones; 86% of them appeared once. Together, the top ten hold around 0.97% of the sample.

Source: CD4+ or CD8+ T cells sorted from blood, taken in a trial of the OX40 agonist ivuxolimab. The sequence derives from an adult with an advanced solid tumor such as melanoma, head and neck, liver or kidney cancer.

The DNA reads TGTGCCAGCTCACCGGACAGGGGGAATCAGCCCCAGCATTTT. Its protein reads: CASSPDRGNQPQHF. This sequence uses TRBV18 and TRBJ1-5, and 10 junction bases match TRBD1. Relative to germline, V is missing 3 bases and J is missing 4 bases, with 0 bases of the junction outside any gene match. CDR1 and CDR2, looked up from the germline V gene, are KGHSH and LQKENI. CDR3 length: 14 amino acids, cysteine to phenylalanine. Just the 42-base CDR3 DNA is kept, in frame starting at base 1.